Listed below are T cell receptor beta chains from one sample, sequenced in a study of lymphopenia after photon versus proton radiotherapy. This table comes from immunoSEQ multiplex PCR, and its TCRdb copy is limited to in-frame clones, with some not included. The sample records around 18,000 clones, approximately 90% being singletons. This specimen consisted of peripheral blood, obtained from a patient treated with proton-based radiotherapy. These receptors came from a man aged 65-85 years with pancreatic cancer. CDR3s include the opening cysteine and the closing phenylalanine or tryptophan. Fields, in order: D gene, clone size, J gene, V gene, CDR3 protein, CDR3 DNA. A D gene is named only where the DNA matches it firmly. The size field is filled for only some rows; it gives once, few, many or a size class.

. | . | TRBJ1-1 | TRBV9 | CASSAGDGTSTEAFF | TGTGCCAGCAGCGCGGGAGACGGGACTTCCACTGAAGCTTTCTTT
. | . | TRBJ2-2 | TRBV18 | CASSPDSWLTGELFF | TGTGCCAGCTCACCCGATAGTTGGCTCACCGGGGAGCTGTTTTTT
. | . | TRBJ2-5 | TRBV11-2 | CASSSLASLAQETQYF | TGTGCCAGCAGCTCCCTCGCTTCGCTAGCGCAAGAGACCCAGTACTTC
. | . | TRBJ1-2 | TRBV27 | CASRARDRQGVAGYTF | TGTGCCAGCAGAGCTCGCGATCGGCAGGGAGTTGCTGGCTACACCTTC
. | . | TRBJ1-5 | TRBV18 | CASSPRARGNQPQHF | TGTGCCAGCTCACCACGTGCCAGGGGCAATCAGCCCCAGCATTTT
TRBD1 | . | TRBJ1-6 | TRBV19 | CASTTTGTGSPLHF | TGTGCCAGTACCACGACAGGGACCGGTTCACCCCTCCACTTT
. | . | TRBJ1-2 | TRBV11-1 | CASSSYPLGYGYTF | TGTGCCAGCAGCTCGTACCCTCTCGGCTATGGCTACACCTTC
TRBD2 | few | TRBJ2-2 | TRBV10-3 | CAIRPPGGPNTGELFF | TGTGCCATCAGACCTCCGGGGGGTCCGAACACCGGGGAGCTGTTTTTT
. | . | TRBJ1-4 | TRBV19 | CASSIETRGKLFF | TGTGCCAGTAGTATCGAAACGAGGGGAAAACTGTTTTTT
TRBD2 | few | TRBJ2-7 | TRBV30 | CAWGPLRLARSYEQYF | TGTGCCTGGGGGCCTTTAAGACTAGCCAGGTCCTACGAGCAGTACTTC
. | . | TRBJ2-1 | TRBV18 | CASSVTSSYNEQFF | TGTGCCAGCTCTGTTACTAGCTCCTACAATGAGCAGTTCTTC
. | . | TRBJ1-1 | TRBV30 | CAWTIGLNTEAFF | TGTGCCTGGACCATCGGGTTGAACACTGAAGCTTTCTTT
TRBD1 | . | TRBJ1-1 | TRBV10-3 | CAISYRGQGAEAFF | TGTGCCATCAGTTACAGGGGGCAAGGCGCTGAAGCTTTCTTT
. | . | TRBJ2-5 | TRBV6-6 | CASRPGTQETQYF | TGTGCCAGCAGACCCGGGACACAAGAGACCCAGTACTTC
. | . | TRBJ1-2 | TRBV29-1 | CSVAISGGITYTF | TGCAGCGTCGCCATCTCGGGGGGGATTACTTACACCTTC
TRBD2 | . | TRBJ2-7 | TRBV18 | CASSPVAGGPGEQYF | TGTGCCAGCTCACCCGTAGCGGGGGGGCCGGGCGAGCAGTACTTC
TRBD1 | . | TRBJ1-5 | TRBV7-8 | CASRTGGAGQPQHF | TGTGCCAGCAGAACAGGGGGCGCGGGGCAGCCCCAGCATTTT
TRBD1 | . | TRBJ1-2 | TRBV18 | CASSPAGTAISYGYTF | TGTGCCAGCTCACCGGCCGGGACAGCAATAAGCTATGGCTACACCTTC
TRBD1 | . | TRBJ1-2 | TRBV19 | CASSIAATGGNGYTF | TGTGCCAGTAGTATAGCCGCTACAGGGGGTAATGGCTACACCTTC
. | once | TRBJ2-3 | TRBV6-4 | CASSDDFQDTQYF | TGTGCCAGCAGTGACGACTTCCAGGATACGCAGTATTTT
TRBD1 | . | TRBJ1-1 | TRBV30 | CAWSRTGLSTEAFF | TGTGCCTGGAGCAGGACAGGGCTCAGCACTGAAGCTTTCTTT
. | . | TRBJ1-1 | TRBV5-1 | CASSLGDRPYAEAFF | TGCGCCAGCAGCTTGGGCGACAGGCCGTACGCTGAAGCTTTCTTT
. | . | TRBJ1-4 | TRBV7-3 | CASSLGPPGNNEKLFF | TGTGCCAGCAGCTTAGGGCCCCCAGGGAATAATGAAAAACTGTTTTTT
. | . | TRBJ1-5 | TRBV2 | CASRAEGQPGQPQHF | TGTGCCAGCAGGGCCGAGGGCCAACCAGGCCAGCCCCAGCATTTT
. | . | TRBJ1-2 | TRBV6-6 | CASSLGRTEYYGYTF | TGTGCCAGCAGTCTTGGAAGGACAGAATACTATGGCTACACCTTC
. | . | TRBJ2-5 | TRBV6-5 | CASSTQRLQETQYF | TGTGCCAGCAGTACCCAAAGGCTCCAAGAGACCCAGTACTTC
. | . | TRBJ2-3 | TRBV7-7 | CASSLEGYTDTQYF | TGTGCCAGCAGCTTGGAGGGATACACAGATACGCAGTATTTT
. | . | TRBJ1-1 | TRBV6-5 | CASSYPGAMNTEAFF | TGTGCCAGCAGTTACCCAGGGGCTATGAACACTGAAGCTTTCTTT
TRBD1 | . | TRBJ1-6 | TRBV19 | CASSIFRGQPNSPLHF | TGTGCCAGTAGTATATTTCGGGGACAGCCCAATTCACCCCTCCACTTT
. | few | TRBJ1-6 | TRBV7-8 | CASSLVWGGGSPLHF | TGTGCCAGCAGCTTAGTTTGGGGGGGAGGTTCACCCCTCCACTTT
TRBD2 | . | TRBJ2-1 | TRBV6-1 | CASRTSVAIPVMFF | TGTGCCAGCAGGACTAGCGTGGCAATCCCTGTAATGTTCTTC
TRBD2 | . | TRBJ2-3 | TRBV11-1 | CASSDLAGASTDTQYF | TGTGCCAGCAGCGACTTAGCGGGGGCTAGCACAGATACGCAGTATTTT
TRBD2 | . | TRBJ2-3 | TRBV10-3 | CALSPGGEDTQYF | TGTGCCCTCAGTCCCGGGGGGGAGGATACGCAGTATTTT
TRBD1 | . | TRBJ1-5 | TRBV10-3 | CAISVTGTGGNQPQHF | TGTGCCATCAGTGTAACCGGGACAGGGGGAAATCAGCCCCAGCATTTT
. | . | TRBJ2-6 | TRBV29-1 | CSVAGSGANVLTF | TGCAGCGTTGCCGGGTCCGGGGCCAACGTCCTGACTTTC
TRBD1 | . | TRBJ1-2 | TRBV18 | CASSREGGQVLYGYTF | TGTGCCAGCTCCCGGGAAGGGGGCCAAGTACTCTATGGCTACACCTTC
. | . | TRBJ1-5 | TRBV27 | CASSFRGGAESDQPQHF | TGTGCCAGCAGTTTTCGAGGAGGCGCCGAAAGTGATCAGCCCCAGCATTTT
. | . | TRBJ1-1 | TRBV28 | CASRAGTKAFF | TGTGCCAGCAGGGCCGGGACAAAAGCTTTCTTT
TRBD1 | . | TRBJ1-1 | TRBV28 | CASTLPGTGNTEAFF | TGTGCCAGCACCTTACCCGGGACAGGGAACACTGAAGCTTTCTTT
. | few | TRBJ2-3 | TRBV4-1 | CASSQEVGVTDTQYF | TGCGCCAGCAGCCAAGAGGTGGGAGTCACAGATACGCAGTATTTT
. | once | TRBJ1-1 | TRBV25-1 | CASSGQGGTEAFF | TGTGCCAGCAGTGGTCAGGGAGGGACTGAAGCTTTCTTT
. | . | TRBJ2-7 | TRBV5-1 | CASSLGQSRLSYEQYF | TGCGCCAGCAGCTTAGGACAGTCCCGTCTCTCCTACGAGCAGTACTTC
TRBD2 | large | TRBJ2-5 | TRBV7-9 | CASSVTSGGKETQYF | TGTGCCAGCAGCGTAACTAGCGGGGGGAAGGAGACCCAGTACTTC
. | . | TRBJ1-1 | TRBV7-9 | CASSLLGENTEAFF | TGTGCCAGCAGCTTACTGGGCGAGAACACTGAAGCTTTCTTT
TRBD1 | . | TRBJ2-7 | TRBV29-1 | CSVWTGSYEQYF | TGCAGCGTTTGGACAGGCTCCTACGAGCAGTACTTC
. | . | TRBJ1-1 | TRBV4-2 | CASSPGGEAFF | TGTGCCAGCAGCCCAGGAGGAGAAGCTTTCTTT
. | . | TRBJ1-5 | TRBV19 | CASSMRDSNQPQHF | TGTGCCAGTAGTATGCGAGACAGTAATCAGCCCCAGCATTTT
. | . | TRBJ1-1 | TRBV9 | CASSDGENTEAFF | TGTGCCAGCAGCGATGGGGAGAACACTGAAGCTTTCTTT
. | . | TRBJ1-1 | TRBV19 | CASSRPPGNTEAFF | TGTGCCAGTAGTAGGCCCCCGGGCAACACTGAAGCTTTCTTT
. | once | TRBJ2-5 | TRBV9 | CASSVGGEETQYF | TGTGCCAGCAGCGTAGGAGGGGAAGAGACCCAGTACTTC
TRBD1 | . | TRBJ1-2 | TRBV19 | CASSSPGGFYGYTF | TGTGCCAGTAGTTCCCCAGGGGGCTTCTATGGCTACACCTTC
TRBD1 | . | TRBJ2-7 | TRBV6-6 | CASSALQGFNEQYF | TGTGCCAGCAGTGCACTACAGGGGTTCAACGAGCAGTACTTC
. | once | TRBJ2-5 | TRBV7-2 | CASSAQSGSETQYF | TGTGCCAGCAGCGCGCAGTCAGGGTCGGAGACCCAGTACTTC
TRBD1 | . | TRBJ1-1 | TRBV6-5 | CASSRTGLNTEAFF | TGTGCCAGCAGTAGGACAGGACTGAACACTGAAGCTTTCTTT
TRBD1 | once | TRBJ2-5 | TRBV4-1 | CASSQDLGQGKETQYF | TGCGCCAGCAGCCAAGATTTGGGACAGGGGAAAGAGACCCAGTACTTC
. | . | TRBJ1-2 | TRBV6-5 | CASSPGANYGYTF | TGTGCCAGCAGCCCAGGAGCTAACTATGGCTACACCTTC